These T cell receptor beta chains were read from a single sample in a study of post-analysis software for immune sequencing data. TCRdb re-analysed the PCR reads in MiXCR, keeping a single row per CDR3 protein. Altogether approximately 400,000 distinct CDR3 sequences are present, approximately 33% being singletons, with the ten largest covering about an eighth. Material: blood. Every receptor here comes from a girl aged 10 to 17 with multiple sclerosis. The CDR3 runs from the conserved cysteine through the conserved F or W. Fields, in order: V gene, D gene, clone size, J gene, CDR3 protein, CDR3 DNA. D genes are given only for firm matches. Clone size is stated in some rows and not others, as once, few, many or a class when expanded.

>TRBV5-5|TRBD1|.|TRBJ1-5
CASSLEGGDQPRHF
TGTGCCAGCAGCCTGGAAGGGGGCGATCAGCCCCGGCATTTT
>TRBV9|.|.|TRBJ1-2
CASSVGGGLGYGYTF
TGTGCCAGCAGCGTAGGCGGAGGGCTCGGCTATGGCTACACCTTC
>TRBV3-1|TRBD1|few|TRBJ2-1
CASSPGQASYNEQFF
TGTGCCAGCAGCCCGGGACAGGCGTCCTACAATGAGCAGTTCTTC
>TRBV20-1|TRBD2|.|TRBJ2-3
CSARSLPSAGGVDTQYF
TGCAGTGCTAGAAGTTTACCGTCGGCGGGGGGCGTAGATACGCAGTATTTT
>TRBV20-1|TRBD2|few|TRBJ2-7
CSARHPSGGAPYEQYF
TGCAGTGCTCGCCATCCTAGCGGGGGGGCCCCCTACGAGCAGTACTTC
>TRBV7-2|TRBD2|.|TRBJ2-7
CASSPLAGRTYEQYF
TGTGCCAGCAGCCCATTAGCGGGGAGAACCTACGAGCAGTACTTC
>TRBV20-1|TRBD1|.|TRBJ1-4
CSARPGQGPNEKLFF
TGCAGTGCTAGACCCGGACAGGGTCCTAATGAAAAACTGTTTTTT
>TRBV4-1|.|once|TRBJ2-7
CASSQVVRDEQYF
TGCGCCAGCAGCCAAGTGGTCCGGGACGAGCAGTACTTC
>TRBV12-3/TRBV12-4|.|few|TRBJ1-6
CASSIQLPTGDSPLHF
TGTGCCAGCAGCATCCAGTTGCCGACAGGAGATTCACCCCTCCACTTT
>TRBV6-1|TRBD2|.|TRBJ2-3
CASGGKAGGQDTQYF
TGTGCCAGCGGGGGTAAAGCGGGGGGGCAGGATACGCAGTATTTT
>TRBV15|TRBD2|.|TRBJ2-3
CATGELAGAPGTQYF
TGTGCCACCGGAGAGTTAGCGGGGGCTCCCGGTACGCAGTATTTT
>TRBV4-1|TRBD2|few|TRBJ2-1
CASSQGLVGNEQFF
TGCGCCAGCAGCCAGGGACTAGTGGGCAATGAGCAGTTCTTC
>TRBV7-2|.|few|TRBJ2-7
CASSLANMDEQYF
TGTGCCAGCAGCTTAGCTAATATGGACGAGCAGTACTTC
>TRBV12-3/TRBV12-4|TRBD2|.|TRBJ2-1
CASTFSGGAYNEQFF
TGTGCCAGCACCTTTAGCGGGGGGGCTTACAATGAGCAGTTCTTC
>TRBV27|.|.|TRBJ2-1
CASTPGASPYNEQFF
TGTGCCAGCACCCCTGGGGCTTCCCCCTACAATGAGCAGTTCTTC
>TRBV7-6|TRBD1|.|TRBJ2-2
CASSSYRDRDHTGELFF
TGTGCCAGCAGCTCATACCGGGACAGGGATCACACCGGGGAGCTGTTTTTT
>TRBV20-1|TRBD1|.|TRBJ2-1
CSASLDRGDYNEQFF
TGCAGTGCTAGTCTTGACAGGGGGGACTACAATGAGCAGTTCTTC
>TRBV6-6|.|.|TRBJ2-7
CASSYQGSYYEQYF
TGTGCCAGCAGTTACCAGGGGTCCTACTACGAGCAGTACTTC
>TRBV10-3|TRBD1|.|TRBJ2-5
CAISVTDRAGYF
TGTGCCATCAGTGTAACAGACAGGGCGGGGTACTTC
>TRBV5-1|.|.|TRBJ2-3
CASSLETGSGDTQYF
TGCGCCAGCAGCTTGGAGACAGGATCGGGAGATACGCAGTATTTT
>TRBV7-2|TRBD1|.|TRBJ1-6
CASSRPQGVNSPLHF
TGTGCCAGCAGCCGTCCTCAGGGGGTTAATTCACCCCTCCACTTT
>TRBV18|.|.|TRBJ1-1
CASAPSGDGYTEAFF
TGTGCCAGCGCCCCTTCGGGGGACGGTTATACTGAAGCTTTCTTT
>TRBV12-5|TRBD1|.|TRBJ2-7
CASGLVLGTGSYEQYF
TGTGCTAGTGGTTTGGTACTGGGGACAGGGTCCTACGAGCAGTACTTC
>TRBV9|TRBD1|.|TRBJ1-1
CASSESTGFTEAFF
TGTGCCAGCAGCGAATCGACAGGGTTCACTGAAGCTTTCTTT
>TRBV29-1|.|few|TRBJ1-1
CSVRQVEAFF
TGCAGCGTTCGACAGGTTGAAGCTTTCTTT
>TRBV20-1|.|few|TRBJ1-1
CSAFDPRGTEAFF
TGCAGTGCTTTCGACCCCCGGGGCACTGAAGCTTTCTTT
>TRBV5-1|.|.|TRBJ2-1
CASSRSGRSYNEQFF
TGCGCCAGCAGCCGGTCGGGGAGGTCCTACAATGAGCAGTTCTTC
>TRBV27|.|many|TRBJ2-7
CAVGYSSHYEQYF
TGTGCCGTCGGGTACAGCTCCCACTACGAGCAGTACTTC